This T cell receptor beta chain was captured by sequencing in a study of blood T cell repertoires in COVID-19. Study-level background: COVID-19 samples collected from the United States, Italy and Spain covered acute and convalescent phases. In each case, the material was cDNA or gDNA derived from T cells, B-cell-depleted T cells, or PBMCs.

The germline CDR1 and CDR2 sequences are SGHDT and YYEEEE. There are 12 residues in the CDR3. The germline V and J ends were trimmed by 4 bases and 5 bases, with 9 bases remaining between them. Per the authors' pipeline: How many nucleated cells were present was estimated from reference gene primer amplification. Generated by immunoSEQ multiplex PCR, the TCRdb table keeps only in-frame clones and is missing some. V and J calls and clone size are given by that table; D and trimming were obtained from the DNA. In the table there are approximately 130,000 clones, 84% of which are singletons. Sequencing was carried out using peripheral blood. The source of this sequence is a human donor in a cohort sampled during active COVID-19. This chain uses TRBV5-6 with TRBJ1-2, with D unclear. The CDR3 DNA is TGTGCCAGCAGCCTTGAGGAATATGGCTACACCTTC. Protein: CASSLEEYGYTF.